In its sample, the clone carrying this T cell receptor (beta chain) was seen a few times. Its target is unknown. The data belong to a study of blood T cells in healthy people across ages. Next came a second PCR, run for roughly 6 to 11 cycles, which used a sample-barcoded 5' primer along with a J-beta primer mix. TCRdb independently ran MiXCR on the 5' RACE reads; one entry per CDR3 protein. The repertoire holds some 1,800,000 distinct CDR3 sequences, with about 39% as singletons. Study-level results: Without sorted subsets, naive and antigen-experienced compartments could not be conclusively compared.

This CDR3 spans 16 amino acids. Germline V gives CDR1 SGHRS, CDR2 YFSETQ. The V gene end was trimmed by 0 bases and the J gene end by 0 bases; junction bases not matched to a gene: 6. The chain couples TRBV5-1 to TRBJ2-7; 7 bases fit TRBD1. This clonotype was obtained from a human donor in good health. The material sequenced was blood. CDR3 sequence reads: CASSLGGQLSSYEQYF. CDR3 DNA: TGCGCCAGCAGCTTGGGGGGACAGCTGAGCTCCTACGAGCAGTACTTC.